This T cell receptor (beta chain) was captured by sequencing in a study of regulatory T cells in long-lasting Graves disease. Construction of the TCR beta libraries employed iRepertoire HTBI primers in conjunction with Arm-PCR of CDR3 regions. Original processing notes: The study identified 55 to 80 TRBV and 11 to 15 TRBJ segments across samples. Each CDR3 protein is one row after TCRdb ran MiXCR on the multiplex PCR reads. The V and J calls here are based on TCRdb, not the publication. The repertoire holds over 350,000 distinct CDR3 sequences, with around 15% as singletons. This clonotype appeared many times. Time point given: newly diagnosed GD, antithyroid drugs for less than 3 months. The authors made the TCR library using RNA they extracted from PBMCs. The same data also went into a second study, on T cells in Graves' hyperthyroidism and ophthalmopathy. Per that paper: Hyperthyroidism patients were newly diagnosed, had disease duration under 2 months, and were aged 18 to 65 years.

The clonotype originates from a woman in her forties or fifties with Graves disease. Sequences were derived from peripheral blood mononuclear cells (PBMCs), sampled at new diagnosis, from a patient treated with antithyroid drugs.

Written as DNA, the CDR3 is TGTGCCAGCAGCCACCCTCTGAGCCGGGACTACGAGCAGTACTTC. Amino acid sequence: CASSHPLSRDYEQYF. The chain recombines TRBV7-9 with TRBJ2-7; possibly TRBD2 for D (5 bases). Trimming took off 5 bases at V and 3 bases at J, with 17 bases between the two ends. Germline-derived CDR1 and CDR2 are SEHNR and FQNEAQ (reference sequence). The CDR3 extends over 15 amino acids.